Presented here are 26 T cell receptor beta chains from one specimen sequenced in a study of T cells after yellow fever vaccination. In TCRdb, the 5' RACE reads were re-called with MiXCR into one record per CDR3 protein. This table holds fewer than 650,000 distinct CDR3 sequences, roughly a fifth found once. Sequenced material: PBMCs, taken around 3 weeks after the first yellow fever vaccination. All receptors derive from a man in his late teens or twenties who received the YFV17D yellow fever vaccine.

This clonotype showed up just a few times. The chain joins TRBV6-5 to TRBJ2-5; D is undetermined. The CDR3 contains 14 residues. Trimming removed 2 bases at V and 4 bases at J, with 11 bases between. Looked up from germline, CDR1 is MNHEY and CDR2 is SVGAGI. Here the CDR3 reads CASSYGVPGETQYF. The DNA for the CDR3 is TGTGCCAGCAGTTACGGGGTCCCAGGAGAGACCCAGTACTTC.

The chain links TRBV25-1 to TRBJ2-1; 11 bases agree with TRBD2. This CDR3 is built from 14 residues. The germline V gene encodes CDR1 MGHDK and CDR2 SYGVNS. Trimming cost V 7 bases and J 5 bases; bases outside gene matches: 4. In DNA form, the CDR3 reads TGTGCCAGCACCCATAGCGGGGGGGACAATGAGCAGTTCTTC. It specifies CASTHSGGDNEQFF.

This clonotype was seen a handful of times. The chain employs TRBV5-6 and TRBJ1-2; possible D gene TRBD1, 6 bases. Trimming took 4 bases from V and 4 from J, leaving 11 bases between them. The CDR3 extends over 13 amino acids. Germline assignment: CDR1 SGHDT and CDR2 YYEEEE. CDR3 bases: TGTGCCAGCAGCGGCGGGACATTCTATGGCTACACCTTC. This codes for CASSGGTFYGYTF.

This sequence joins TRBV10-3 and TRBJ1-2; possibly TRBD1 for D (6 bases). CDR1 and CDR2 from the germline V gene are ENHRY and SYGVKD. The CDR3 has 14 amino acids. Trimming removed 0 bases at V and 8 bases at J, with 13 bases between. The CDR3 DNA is TGTGCCATCAGTGAGTCGCAGGGGATGGGCGGCTACACCTTC. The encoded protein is CAISESQGMGGYTF.

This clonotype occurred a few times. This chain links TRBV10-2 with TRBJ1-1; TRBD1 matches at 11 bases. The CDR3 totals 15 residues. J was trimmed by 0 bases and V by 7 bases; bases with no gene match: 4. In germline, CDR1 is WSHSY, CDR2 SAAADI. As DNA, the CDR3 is TGCGCCAGCATGCGGACAGGGGGCTTGAACACTGAAGCTTTCTTT. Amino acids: CASMRTGGLNTEAFF.

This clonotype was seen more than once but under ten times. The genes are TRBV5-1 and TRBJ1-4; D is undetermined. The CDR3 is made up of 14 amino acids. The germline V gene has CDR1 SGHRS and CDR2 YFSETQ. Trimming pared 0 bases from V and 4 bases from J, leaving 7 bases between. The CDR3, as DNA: TGCGCCAGCAGCTTGGGGAATATTAATGAAAAACTGTTTTTT. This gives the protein CASSLGNINEKLFF. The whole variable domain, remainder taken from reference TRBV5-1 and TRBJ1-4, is KAGVTQTPRYLIKTRGQQVTLSCSPISGHRSVSWYQQTPGQGLQFLFEYFSETQRNKGNFPGRFSGRQFSNSRSEMNVSTLELGDSALYLCASSLGNINEKLFFGSGTQLSVL.

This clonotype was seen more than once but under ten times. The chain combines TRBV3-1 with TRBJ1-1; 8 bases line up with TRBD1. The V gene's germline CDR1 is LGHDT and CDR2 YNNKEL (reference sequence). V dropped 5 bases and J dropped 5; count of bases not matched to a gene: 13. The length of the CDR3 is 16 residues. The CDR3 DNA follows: TGTGCCAGCAGCACCCGACAGGGGATGGGGAAAACTGAAGCTTTCTTT. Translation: CASSTRQGMGKTEAFF.

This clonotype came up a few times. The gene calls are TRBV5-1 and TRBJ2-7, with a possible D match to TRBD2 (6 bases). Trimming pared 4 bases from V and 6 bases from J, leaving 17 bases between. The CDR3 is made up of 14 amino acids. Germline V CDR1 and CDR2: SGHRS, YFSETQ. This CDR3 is CASSPWDRGGEQYV. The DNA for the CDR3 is TGCGCCAGCAGCCCCTGGGACCGGGGAGGCGAGCAGTACGTC.

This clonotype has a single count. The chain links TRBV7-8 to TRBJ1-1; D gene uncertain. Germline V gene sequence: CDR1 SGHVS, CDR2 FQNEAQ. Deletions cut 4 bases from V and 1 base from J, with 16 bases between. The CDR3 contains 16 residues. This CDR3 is CASSSLVGLRNTEAFF. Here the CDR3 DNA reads TGTGCCAGCAGCTCCCTTGTCGGACTGCGGAACACTGAAGCTTTCTTT.

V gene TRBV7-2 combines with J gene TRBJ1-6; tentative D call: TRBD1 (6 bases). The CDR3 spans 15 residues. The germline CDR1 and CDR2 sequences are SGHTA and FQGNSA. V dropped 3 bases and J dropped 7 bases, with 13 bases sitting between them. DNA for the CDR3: TGTGCCAGCAGCTTGAACAGGGTGGAGAATTCACCCCTCCACTTT. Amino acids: CASSLNRVENSPLHF.

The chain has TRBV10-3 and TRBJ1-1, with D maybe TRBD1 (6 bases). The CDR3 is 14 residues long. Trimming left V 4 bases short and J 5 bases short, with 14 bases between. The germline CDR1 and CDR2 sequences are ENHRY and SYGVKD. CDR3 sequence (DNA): TGTGCCATCAGTGGTTTAGGGGGTAGGACTGAAGCTTTCTTT. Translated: CAISGLGGRTEAFF.

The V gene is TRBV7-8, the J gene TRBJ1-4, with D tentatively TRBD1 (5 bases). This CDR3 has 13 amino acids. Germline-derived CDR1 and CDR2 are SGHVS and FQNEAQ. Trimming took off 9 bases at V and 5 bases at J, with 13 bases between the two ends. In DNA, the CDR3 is TGTGCCAGTCGGGGGTTTTCCAATGAAAAACTGTTTTTT. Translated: CASRGFSNEKLFF.

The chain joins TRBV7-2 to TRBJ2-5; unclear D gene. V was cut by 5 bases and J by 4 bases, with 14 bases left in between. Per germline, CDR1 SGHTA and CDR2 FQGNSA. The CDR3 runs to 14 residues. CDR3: CASSRPRWGETQYF. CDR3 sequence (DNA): TGTGCCAGCAGCCGCCCCCGGTGGGGAGAGACCCAGTACTTC.

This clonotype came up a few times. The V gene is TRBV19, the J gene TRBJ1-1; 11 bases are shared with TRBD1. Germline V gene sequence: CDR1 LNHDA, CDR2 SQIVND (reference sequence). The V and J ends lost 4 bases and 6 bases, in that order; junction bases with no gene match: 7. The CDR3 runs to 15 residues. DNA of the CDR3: TGTGCCAGTAGTAAATGGACAGGGGGCCAATCTGAAGCTTTCTTT. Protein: CASSKWTGGQSEAFF.

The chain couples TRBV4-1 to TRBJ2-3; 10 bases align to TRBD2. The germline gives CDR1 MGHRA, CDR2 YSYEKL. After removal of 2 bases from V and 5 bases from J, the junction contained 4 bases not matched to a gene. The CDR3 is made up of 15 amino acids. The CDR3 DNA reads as TGCGCCAGCAGCCAACCTAGCGGGGGTGGAGATACGCAGTATTTT. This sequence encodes CASSQPSGGGDTQYF.

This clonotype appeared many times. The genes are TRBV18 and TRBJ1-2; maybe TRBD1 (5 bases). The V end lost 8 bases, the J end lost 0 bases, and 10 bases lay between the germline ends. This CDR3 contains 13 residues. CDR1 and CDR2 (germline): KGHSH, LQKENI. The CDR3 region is CASSPGANYGYTF. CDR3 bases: TGTGCCAGCAGTCCGGGGGCTAACTATGGCTACACCTTC. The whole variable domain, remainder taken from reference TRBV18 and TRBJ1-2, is NAGVMQNPRHLVRRRGQEARLRCSPMKGHSHVYWYRQLPEEGLKFMVYLQKENIIDESGMPKERFSAEFPKEGPSILRIQQVVRGDSAAYFCASSPGANYGYTFGSGTRLTVV.

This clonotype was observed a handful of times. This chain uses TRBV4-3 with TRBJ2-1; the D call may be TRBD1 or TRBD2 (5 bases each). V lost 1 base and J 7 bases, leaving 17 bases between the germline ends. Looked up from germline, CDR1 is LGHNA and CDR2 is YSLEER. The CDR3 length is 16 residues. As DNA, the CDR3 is TGCGCCAGCAGCCAAGGCACAGGACGGGGCCGAAATGAGCAGTTCTTC. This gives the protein CASSQGTGRGRNEQFF.

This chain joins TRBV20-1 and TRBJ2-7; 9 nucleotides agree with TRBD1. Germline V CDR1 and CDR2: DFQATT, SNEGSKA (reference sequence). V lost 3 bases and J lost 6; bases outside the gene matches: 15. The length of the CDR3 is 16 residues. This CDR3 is CSASGIGGTGRGEQYF. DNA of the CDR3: TGCAGTGCTAGTGGAATTGGGGGGACAGGGAGAGGCGAGCAGTACTTC.

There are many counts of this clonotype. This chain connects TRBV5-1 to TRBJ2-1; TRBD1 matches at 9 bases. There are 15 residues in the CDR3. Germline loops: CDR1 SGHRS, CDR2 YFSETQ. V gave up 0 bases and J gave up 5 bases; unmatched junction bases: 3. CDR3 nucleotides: TGCGCCAGCAGCTTGGCGGGACAGGGAGACAATGAGCAGTTCTTC. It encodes CASSLAGQGDNEQFF. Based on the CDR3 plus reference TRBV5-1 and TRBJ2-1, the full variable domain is KAGVTQTPRYLIKTRGQQVTLSCSPISGHRSVSWYQQTPGQGLQFLFEYFSETQRNKGNFPGRFSGRQFSNSRSEMNVSTLELGDSALYLCASSLAGQGDNEQFFGPGTRLTVL.

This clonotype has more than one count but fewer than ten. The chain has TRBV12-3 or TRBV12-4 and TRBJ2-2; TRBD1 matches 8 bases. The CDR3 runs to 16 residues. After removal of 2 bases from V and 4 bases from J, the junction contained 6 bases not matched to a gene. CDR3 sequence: CASSLFTGGGTGELFF. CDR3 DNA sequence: TGTGCCAGCAGTTTATTTACAGGGGGAGGCACCGGGGAGCTGTTTTTT.

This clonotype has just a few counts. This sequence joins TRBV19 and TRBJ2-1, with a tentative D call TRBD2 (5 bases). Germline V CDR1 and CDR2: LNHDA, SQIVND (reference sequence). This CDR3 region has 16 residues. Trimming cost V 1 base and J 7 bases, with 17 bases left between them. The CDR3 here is CASSIGSSGFTNEQFF. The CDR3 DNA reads TGTGCCAGTAGTATAGGATCGAGCGGTTTTACTAATGAGCAGTTCTTC.

CDR3 region: CSAQGTLNTGELFF. In DNA form, the CDR3 reads TGCAGTGCTCAGGGGACGCTAAACACCGGGGAGCTGTTTTTT. V gene TRBV20-1 combines with J gene TRBJ2-2; possible D gene TRBD1, 6 bases. The CDR3 runs to 14 residues. Germline CDR1 is DFQATT and CDR2 is SNEGSKA (reference sequence). V gave up 5 bases and J gave up 2 bases, with 12 bases separating them.

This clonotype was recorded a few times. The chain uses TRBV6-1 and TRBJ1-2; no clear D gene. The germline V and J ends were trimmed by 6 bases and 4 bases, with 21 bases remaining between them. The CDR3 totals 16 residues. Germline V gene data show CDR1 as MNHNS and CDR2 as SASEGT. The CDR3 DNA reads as TGTGCCAGCAGCCCCCTCGGCGGGTCCGGATTCTATGGCTACACCTTC. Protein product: CASSPLGGSGFYGYTF.

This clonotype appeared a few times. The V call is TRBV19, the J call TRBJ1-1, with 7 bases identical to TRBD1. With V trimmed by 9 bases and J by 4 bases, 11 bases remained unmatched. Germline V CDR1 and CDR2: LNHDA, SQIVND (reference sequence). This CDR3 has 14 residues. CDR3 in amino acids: CASGNRGLITEAFF. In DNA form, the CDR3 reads TGTGCCAGCGGCAACAGGGGTTTAATCACTGAAGCTTTCTTT.

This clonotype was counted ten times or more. CDR3 in DNA: TGTGCCAGCAGTTTTTGGGGACCCAATGAGCAGTTCTTC. Encoded protein: CASSFWGPNEQFF. The V and J genes are TRBV12-3 or TRBV12-4 and TRBJ2-1; either TRBD1 or TRBD2 may fit D (5 bases each). Trimming removed 3 bases from V and 6 bases from J, with 9 bases in between. The CDR3 runs 13 residues.

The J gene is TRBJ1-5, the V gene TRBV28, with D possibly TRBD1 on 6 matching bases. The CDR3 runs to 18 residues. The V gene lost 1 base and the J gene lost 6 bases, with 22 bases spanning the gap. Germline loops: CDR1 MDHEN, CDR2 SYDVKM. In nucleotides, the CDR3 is TGTGCCAGCAGTTTATTCCCTGCGGGGGGCCTAAGTAGTCAGCCCCAGCATTTT. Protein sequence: CASSLFPAGGLSSQPQHF.